Below, one T cell receptor (beta chain) is given with its context. This clonotype was picked up many times. What antigen it recognizes has not been identified. No base quality information exists; no much larger clone differs at one position. The V and J ends are trimmed by 5 bases and 0 bases, leaving 14 bases between them. The CDR3 runs 14 amino acids, cysteine and phenylalanine included. Left in the record is the CDR3 DNA by itself, 42 bases read in frame from the first base. Via the germline V gene (reference sequence), CDR1 is DFQATT and CDR2 SNEGSKA. Sample time point, as interpreted from the label and publication: newly diagnosed GD, antithyroid drugs for less than 3 months. For both TCR sequencing and RNA sequencing, RNA was extracted from PBMCs using TRIzol. Graves' disease was diagnosed according to American Thyroid Association guidelines. Patients for the study were recruited at an endocrinology department in Xi'an, China. Each patient gave about 10 milliliters of peripheral blood, collected in an EDTA anticoagulant tube. Ficoll Paque Plus density gradient separation was used to isolate PBMCs, and no further T cell sorting was done. An Agilent 2100 Bioanalyzer and agarose gel were used to check RNA quality, while a NanoDrop 2000 measured RNA concentration.

The data originate from a study of regulatory T cells in long-lasting Graves disease (dated by TCRdb to 2020 to 2022). Context from the whole study: Newly diagnosed Graves' disease patients had taken antithyroid drugs for less than 3 months. Persistent Graves' disease patients were compared with newly diagnosed Graves' disease patients by peripheral blood TCR sequencing and RNA sequencing. The study was conducted in China and was registered as a clinical trial. A total of around 35 samples were covered by TCR sequencing, comprising some 13 persistent and around 20 newly diagnosed Graves' disease patients.

Library generation was performed with multiplex PCR. The instrument given in TCRdb is Illumina HiSeq 4000. TCR beta libraries were built with iRepertoire HTBI primers and Arm-PCR amplification of CDR3 regions. PCR products were gel purified before sequencing. Per the authors' processing: Gene usage analysis of CDR3 amino acid clonotypes used the approximately 62 TRBV and fewer than 15 TRBJ segments found across samples. Filtered high-quality paired reads were merged into contigs using COPE and FqMerger. BLAST was used to align contigs to IMGT TRBV, TRBD and TRBJ reference genes, with CDR3 defined following IMGT. Highly expanded clones were defined as clonotypes with a frequency above 0.1%. Shannon entropy was used to measure repertoire diversity, and the Gini coefficient was used to measure V-J evenness. Clonotypes shared by more than one individual were considered public. The public reads were reanalyzed by TCRdb: fastp trimming at Q25, MiXCR alignment, in-frame beta chains only. One record per CDR3 amino acid sequence lists the most common genes and DNA. The V and J calls were determined by TCRdb, not by the authors. In all, the sample holds some 350,000 distinct CDR3 sequences, and around 16% of those were seen once. Around 20% of the sample rests with the top ten.

General study outcomes and caveats: Sequencing and analysis were limited to the TCR beta chain. Persistent Graves' disease patients showed lower TCR Shannon entropy and fewer highly expanded clones than newly diagnosed patients, suggesting clonal expansion. More public clonotypes were shared among persistent patients (fewer than 3,000) than among newly diagnosed patients (approximately 930). Preferential use of TRBV28, TRBJ1-2 and TRBJ2-5 was observed in persistent disease, whereas TRBV20-1 and TRBJ2-1 were favored in newly diagnosed disease. The authors noted that the small sample size was a limitation that may lower accuracy. The study examined only peripheral blood because the primary lesion, thyroid tissue, could not be accessed.

These same records also appear under a second study, on T cells in Graves' hyperthyroidism and ophthalmopathy. The second source states: A patient counted as having stable Graves' hyperthyroidism if no progression to ophthalmopathy occurred over 18 months of follow-up. Hyperthyroidism patients were aged 18 to 65 years and newly diagnosed, with disease duration of less than 2 months. Any patient with an uncontrolled infection, another autoimmune disease, pregnancy or lactation was excluded. Diagnoses were established on the basis of clinical symptoms, serum thyroxine and TRAb, thyroid ultrasound, and orbital computed tomography. For the first round of RT-PCR on the TCR CDR3, the HTBI primer set was used together with the Qiagen OneStep RT-PCR kit. Most expanded thyroid clonotypes (frequency above 0.001) were also detected in blood, a finding suggesting that blood repertoires may reflect thyroid immune responses. Ophthalmopathy was separated from stable hyperthyroidism by a 13 V-J signature model, with approximately 90% sensitivity and about 84% specificity obtained in cross-validation and 80%/75% obtained in testing. In validation, the model predicted progression to ophthalmopathy a median of roughly six months before onset, with roughly 70% sensitivity and 72.22% specificity. TCR V-J signatures able to tell the groups apart were searched for in a discovery cohort of 90 to 100 patients, of whom more than 40 had Graves' ophthalmopathy and 57 had stable Graves' hyperthyroidism. Prospective prediction of ophthalmopathy was tested in an independent validation cohort of fewer than 20 hyperthyroidism patients and some 17 patients who later progressed to ophthalmopathy. For training and testing, the 110 or so patients in the discovery cohort were randomly divided in a 7:3 ratio. In six Graves' hyperthyroidism patients, the study also compared T-cell repertoires from thyroid tissue with T-cell repertoires from blood. After sampling, hyperthyroidism patients received methimazole starting at 30 mg daily, and ophthalmopathy patients received high-dose intravenous methylprednisolone. The libraries were constructed in a second round of multiplex PCR and then size-selected and purified. Sequencing of the libraries was done on an Illumina HiSeq2000 using paired-end 100 bp reads. SOAPnuke was used to process the raw data, with reads discarded if the reads contained adapters or uncalled bases, had a mean Phred below 15, or lacked an exact constant-primer or identifier match. High-quality paired reads were merged using COPE v1.2.5, and each unique nucleotide sequence was defined as a clonotype. Clonotypes were aligned to IMGT TRBV, TRBD and TRBJ reference segments using MiTCR v1.1. The analysis included only V-J combinations with a frequency above 0.0001, which together covered around 99% of the repertoires. A TCS score was defined as the ratio of F50 (clonal expansion) to E x V (chaos), with BLOSUM62-based TCRdist applied between CDR3 peptides within each V-J. Welch's t-statistics and random forest reduced some 510 V-J features to about 13, which were used in a naive Bayes classifier (R e1071). Sample size was not statistically predetermined, and investigators were not blinded to group allocation. According to the paper, TCR Vbeta CDR3 sequencing was carried out on over 130 peripheral blood samples, which came from more than 40 ophthalmopathy, around 74 hyperthyroidism and roughly 17 progressor patients.

The chain employs TRBV20-1 and TRBJ2-7; the D element could tentatively be TRBD1 or TRBD2, as 5 bases agree for each. The sequencing used peripheral blood mononuclear cells (PBMCs), collected at new diagnosis, from a patient treated with antithyroid drugs. The receptor was derived from a woman in her late teens or twenties with Graves disease. Donor details come from another sample of the same person, matched by shared clones. This receptor carries the CDR3 CSAARDALSYEQYF. The DNA reads as follows: TGCAGTGCTGCTCGGGACGCACTCTCCTACGAGCAGTACTTC.